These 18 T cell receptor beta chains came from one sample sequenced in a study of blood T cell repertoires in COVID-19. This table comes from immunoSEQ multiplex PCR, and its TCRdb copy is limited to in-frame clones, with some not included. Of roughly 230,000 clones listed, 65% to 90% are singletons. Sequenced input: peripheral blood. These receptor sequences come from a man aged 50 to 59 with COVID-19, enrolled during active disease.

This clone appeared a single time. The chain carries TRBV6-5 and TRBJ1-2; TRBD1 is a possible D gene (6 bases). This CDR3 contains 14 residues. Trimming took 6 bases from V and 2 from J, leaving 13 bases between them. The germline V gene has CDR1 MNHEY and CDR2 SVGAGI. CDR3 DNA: TGTGCCAGCAGAGGACAGTTTATAAACTATGGCTACACCTTC. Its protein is CASRGQFINYGYTF.

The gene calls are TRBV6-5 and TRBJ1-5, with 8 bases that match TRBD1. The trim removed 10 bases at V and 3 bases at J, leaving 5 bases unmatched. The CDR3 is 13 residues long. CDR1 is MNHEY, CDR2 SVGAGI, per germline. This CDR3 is CATRTGFNQPQHF. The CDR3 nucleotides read TGTGCCACCAGGACAGGGTTCAATCAGCCCCAGCATTTT.

CDR3 nucleotides: TGTGCCAGCAGCTTAGTTCTCGGGACAACATACAATGAGCAGTTCTTC. Translation gives CASSLVLGTTYNEQFF. The chain combines TRBV7-6 with TRBJ2-1, with a weak D call TRBD1 (6 bases). The germline gives CDR1 SGHVS, CDR2 FNYEAQ. The V end lost 1 base, the J end lost 4 bases, and 14 bases lay between the germline ends. The CDR3 loop spans 16 amino acids. Full variable domain (remainder filled in from reference TRBV7-6 and TRBJ2-1): GAGVSQSPRYKVTKRGQDVALRCDPISGHVSLYWYRQALGQGPEFLTYFNYEAQQDKSGLPNDRFSAERPEGSISTLTIQRTEQRDSAMYRCASSLVLGTTYNEQFFGPGTRLTVL.

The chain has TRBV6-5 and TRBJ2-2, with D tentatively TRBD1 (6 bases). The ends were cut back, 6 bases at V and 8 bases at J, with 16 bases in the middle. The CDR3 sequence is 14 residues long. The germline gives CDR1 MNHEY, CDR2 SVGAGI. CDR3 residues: CASRQTGEVGELFF. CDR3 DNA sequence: TGTGCCAGCAGACAGACAGGAGAGGTGGGGGAGCTGTTTTTT.

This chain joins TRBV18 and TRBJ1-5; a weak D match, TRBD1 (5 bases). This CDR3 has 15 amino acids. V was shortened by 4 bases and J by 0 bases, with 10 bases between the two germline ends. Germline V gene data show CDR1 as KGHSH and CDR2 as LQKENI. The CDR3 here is CASSRTGDSNQPQHF. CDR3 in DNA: TGTGCCAGCTCACGAACAGGTGATAGCAATCAGCCCCAGCATTTT.

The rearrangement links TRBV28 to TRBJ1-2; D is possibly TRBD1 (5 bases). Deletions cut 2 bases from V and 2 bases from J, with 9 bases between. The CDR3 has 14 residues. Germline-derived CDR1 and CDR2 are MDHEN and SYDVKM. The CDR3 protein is CASSLLRQNYGYTF. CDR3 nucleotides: TGTGCCAGCAGTTTACTAAGACAGAACTATGGCTACACCTTC.

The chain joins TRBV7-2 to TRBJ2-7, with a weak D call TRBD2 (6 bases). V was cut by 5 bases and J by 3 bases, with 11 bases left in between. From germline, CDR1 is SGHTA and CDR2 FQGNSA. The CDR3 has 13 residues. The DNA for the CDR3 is TGTGCCAGCAGCCCAGGGACTCTCTACGAGCAGTACTTC. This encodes CASSPGTLYEQYF.

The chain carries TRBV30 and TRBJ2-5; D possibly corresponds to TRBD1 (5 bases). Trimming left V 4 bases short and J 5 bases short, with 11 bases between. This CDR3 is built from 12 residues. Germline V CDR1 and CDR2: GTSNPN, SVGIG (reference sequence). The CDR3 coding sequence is TGTGCCTGGATAAGGGGCGCGGAGACCCAGTACTTC. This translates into CAWIRGAETQYF.

The CDR3 DNA is TGTGCCAGCAGCTTAACGTCGGCTGCATGGCTAGCGGGGGGGCCATTTCTGTTCTTC. It codes for CASSLTSAAWLAGGPFLFF. The V call is TRBV7-6, the J call TRBJ2-1; TRBD2 matches 12 bases. Unmatched junction bases numbered 23, after V lost 2 bases and J lost 15 bases. CDR1 SGHVS and CDR2 FNYEAQ come from the germline V gene. There are 19 residues in the CDR3.

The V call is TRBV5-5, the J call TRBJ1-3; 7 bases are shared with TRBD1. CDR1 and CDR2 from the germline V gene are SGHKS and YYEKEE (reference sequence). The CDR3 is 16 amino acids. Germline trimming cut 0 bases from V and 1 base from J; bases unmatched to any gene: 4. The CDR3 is CASSLDYRGSGNTIYF. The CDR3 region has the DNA TGTGCCAGCAGCTTGGACTACAGGGGATCTGGAAACACCATATATTTT.

CDR3 in DNA: TGTGCCAGCTCACCCAGGACAGGGGAATCCTACAATGAGCAGTTCTTC. Translated, it gives CASSPRTGESYNEQFF. The rearrangement uses TRBV18 and TRBJ2-1, with 9 bases fitting TRBD1. Germline V gene sequence: CDR1 KGHSH, CDR2 LQKENI. The CDR3 consists of 16 residues. The V segment lost 3 bases and the J segment 1 base; nucleotides outside the gene matches: 4.

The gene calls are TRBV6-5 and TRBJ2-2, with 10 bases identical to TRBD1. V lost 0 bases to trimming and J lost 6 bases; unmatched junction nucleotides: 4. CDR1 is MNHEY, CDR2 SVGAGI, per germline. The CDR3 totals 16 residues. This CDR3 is CASSYSIGQGAGELFF. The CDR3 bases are TGTGCCAGCAGTTACTCGATCGGACAGGGGGCCGGGGAGCTGTTTTTT.

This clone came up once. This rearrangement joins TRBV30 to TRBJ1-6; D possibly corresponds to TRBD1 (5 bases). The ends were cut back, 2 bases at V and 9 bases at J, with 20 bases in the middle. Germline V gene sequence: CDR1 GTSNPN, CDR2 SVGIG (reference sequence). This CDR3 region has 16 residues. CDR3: CAWSWAGGSVASPLHF. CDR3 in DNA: TGTGCCTGGAGTTGGGCCGGGGGGTCGGTCGCTTCACCCCTCCACTTT.

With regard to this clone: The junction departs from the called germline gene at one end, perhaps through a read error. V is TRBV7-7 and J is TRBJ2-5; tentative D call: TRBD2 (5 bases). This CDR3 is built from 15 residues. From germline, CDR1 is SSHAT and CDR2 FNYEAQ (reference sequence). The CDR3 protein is CASSLGDARGETQYF. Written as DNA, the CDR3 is TGTGCTAGCAGCTTAGGAGACGCGAGAGGGGAGACCCAGTACTTC.

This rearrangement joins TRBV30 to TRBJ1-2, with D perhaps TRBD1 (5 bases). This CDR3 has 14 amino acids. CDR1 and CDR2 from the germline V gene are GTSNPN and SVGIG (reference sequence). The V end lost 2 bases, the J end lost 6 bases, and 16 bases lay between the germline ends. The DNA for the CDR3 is TGTGCCTGGAGTCAAATTCGGGGGAGGCATGGCTACACCTTC. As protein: CAWSQIRGRHGYTF.

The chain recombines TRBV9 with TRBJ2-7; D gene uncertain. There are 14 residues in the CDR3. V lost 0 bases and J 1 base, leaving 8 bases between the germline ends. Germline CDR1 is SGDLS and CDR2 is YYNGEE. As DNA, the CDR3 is TGTGCCAGCAGCGTAGGAGGAGAGTCCTACGAGCAGTACTTC. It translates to CASSVGGESYEQYF. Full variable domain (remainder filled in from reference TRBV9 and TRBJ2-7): DSGVTQTPKHLITATGQRVTLRCSPRSGDLSVYWYQQSLDQGLQFLIQYYNGEERAKGNILERFSAQQFPDLHSELNLSSLELGDSALYFCASSVGGESYEQYFGPGTRLTVT.

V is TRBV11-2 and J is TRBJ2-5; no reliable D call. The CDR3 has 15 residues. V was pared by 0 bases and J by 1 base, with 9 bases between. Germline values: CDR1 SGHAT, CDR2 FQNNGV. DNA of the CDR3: TGTGCCAGCAGCTTAGATTGGCTCACCCAAGAGACCCAGTACTTC. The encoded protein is CASSLDWLTQETQYF.

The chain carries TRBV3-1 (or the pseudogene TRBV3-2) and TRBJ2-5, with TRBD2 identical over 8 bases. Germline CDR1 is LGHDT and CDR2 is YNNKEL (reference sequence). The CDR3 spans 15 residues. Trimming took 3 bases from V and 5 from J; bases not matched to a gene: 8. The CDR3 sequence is CASSQGLGGGETQYF. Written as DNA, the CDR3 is TGTGCCAGCAGCCAGGGACTAGGAGGGGGGGAGACCCAGTACTTC.